This T cell receptor (beta chain) is drawn from a study of blood T cell repertoires in COVID-19 (dated by TCRdb to the early 2020s). Some background on the complete study: Samples from collaborators originated in the United States, Italy and Spain and spanned both the acute and convalescent phases of COVID-19. The samples were drawn from two sources: the first 160 participants of the ongoing ImmuneRACE study, and 1,254 subjects contributed by 6 global collaborators. The repertoires were made available in a free public database intended to serve as a resource for research on the immune response to SARS-CoV-2. A de-identified subject ID, COVID-19 status, age in years and sex were almost always included in the sample metadata. Where available, HLA class I and class II types were taken from metadata supplied by the sample provider and were not determined by assay-based typing. The prospective study material was composed of cDNA or gDNA derived from T cells, B-cell-depleted T cells, or PBMCs. The dataset comprised deeply sampled blood TCRbeta repertoires from subjects exposed to, actively infected with, or recovered from COVID-19.

In the prospective study, participants were about 18 to 95 years old, resided in 25 or so geographic areas of the United States, and were enrolled through a virtual design. In the prospective study, cohorts were assigned on the basis of participant-reported clinical history obtained from a screening survey and a study questionnaire. Mobile phlebotomists in the prospective study collected whole blood, serum and a nasopharyngeal or oropharyngeal swab from every participant. Over a roughly 2-month period, participants in the prospective study had the option of providing additional blood draws and questionnaires. Before DNA extraction, blood samples from the prospective study were shipped at room temperature or frozen. Counted from cysteine to phenylalanine, this CDR3 has 11 amino acids. The CDR3 DNA has 33 bases and is translated from base 1. V was cut back by 3 bases and J by 8 bases, leaving a gap of 10 bases between them. The germline V gene (reference sequence) specifies DFQATT as CDR1 and SNEGSKA as CDR2.

The immunoSEQ Assay, a bias-controlled multiplex PCR, was used to amplify TCRbeta CDR3 regions from genomic DNA. The authors processed their data as follows. The number of nucleated cells in each sample was estimated from the amplification of reference gene primers within the assay. Sequence reads were collapsed and filtered to measure the absolute abundance of every unique TCRbeta CDR3 rearrangement. For each sample, productive Simpson clonality was calculated as the square root of Simpson's diversity index over productive rearrangements. The clones in this table, taken by TCRdb from immuneACCESS, are in-frame only. Not every clone is retained; where verified, under half of the shortfall comes from an unresolved V gene, and the cause of the rest is unknown. V and J calls and clone size come straight from that table; D and trimming were deduced from the DNA. This sample gives 200,000 to 300,000 clones in total; 85% of them show up just once. The ten largest account for around 9.8% of the sample.

Regarding this clone: Its antigen is unknown. Nothing much larger sits one base from this clone, and base qualities are not available.

General study outcomes and caveats: The quantity of clinical and demographic metadata differed by source and by participant and was supplied without curation.

This receptor was obtained from a woman aged 45-65 years with acute COVID-19. Recombination connected TRBV20-1 to TRBJ1-2, with TRBD1 perhaps the D gene, on 5 matching bases. The sample was PBMCs or T cells enriched from blood (not recorded which). Read as DNA, the sequence is TGCAGTGCTAGCCAGGGACTAGGCTACACCTTC. Translated, it gives CSASQGLGYTF.